This record covers a single T cell receptor beta chain. The entry originates in a study of blood T cell repertoires in COVID-19. Study background: COVID-19 samples, acute and convalescent, were from the United States, Italy and Spain. PBMCs, B-cell-depleted T cells, or T cells provided the cDNA or gDNA that made up the material.

In the original analysis: The assay estimated nucleated cells by amplifying reference gene primers. Sequencing used immunoSEQ multiplex PCR; TCRdb keeps in-frame clones, though not all of them. The V and J calls and the clone size are those of that table, but D and trimming were determined from the DNA. The table lists about 160,000 clones, 84% of them singletons. CDR1 is MGHRA, CDR2 YSYEKL, per germline. The CDR3 has 14 amino acids. V lost 0 bases to trimming and J lost 4 bases, with 9 bases between them. The material sequenced was peripheral blood. The gene calls are TRBV4-1 and TRBJ1-2; D is perhaps TRBD1 (5 bases). The TCR sequence derives from a young man with active or convalescent COVID-19. The CDR3 reads CASSQDRAIYGYTF. The CDR3 DNA follows: TGCGCCAGCAGCCAAGACAGGGCTATCTATGGCTACACCTTC.